The clone carrying this T cell receptor (beta chain) was detected ten times or more. Its specificity is not known. This specimen comes from a study of CD8 T cells in ankylosing spondylitis. Quantitative 5'-RACE was performed with molecular barcodes, and it yielded the TCR beta libraries. TCRdb analysed the 5' RACE reads with MiXCR anew, one entry per CDR3 protein. The table shows 45,000 to 60,000 distinct CDR3 sequences, with approximately 7% occurring only once. General observations from the study: It was reported that disease-linked clones were significantly enriched in matched ankylosing spondylitis synovial fluid. In synovial fluid and blood from reactive arthritis, some motif variants were previously reported.

CDR1 SGHTA and CDR2 FQGNSA come from the germline V gene. V shed 5 bases, J shed 5 bases, and the junction held 5 bases outside the gene matches. The CDR3 totals 14 residues. Sequences were obtained from blood, either unsorted or a sorted T cell fraction (not recorded which). V gene TRBV7-2 combines with J gene TRBJ2-1, with 8 bases identical to TRBD1. This sequence originates from a female donor with ankylosing spondylitis or in good health (not recorded which). CDR3 coding DNA: TGTGCCAGCAGCCGTTCGACAGGGGACAATGAGCAGTTCTTC. Protein product: CASSRSTGDNEQFF.